A single sample is the source of the 22 T cell receptor beta chains below, sequenced in a study of shared clonotypes between healthy human individuals. In the naive CD8 group, cells lacked CD45RO and were positively selected for CCR7, so terminally differentiated effector memory CD45RA+ cells were left out. Profiling relied on immunoSEQ multiplex PCR, and the TCRdb table lists in-frame clones only, not all of them. The data hold around 560,000 clones, with 85% to 95% observed a single time. The sample consisted of naive CD8+ T cells sorted from blood. The origin of the receptors is a woman between 25 and 40 years old in good health.

This chain connects TRBV30 to TRBJ2-7; D perhaps matches TRBD2 (5 bases). The CDR3 is 13 residues long. V lost 7 bases and J 3 bases, leaving 16 bases between the germline ends. Germline CDR1 reads GTSNPN; CDR2 reads SVGIG (reference sequence). CDR3 coding DNA: TGTGCCTCCCAGAGCGGCCTAAACTACGAGCAGTACTTC. As protein: CASQSGLNYEQYF. The variable domain in full, completed from reference TRBV30 and TRBJ2-7, reads SQTIHQWPATLVQPVGSPLSLECTVEGTSNPNLYWYRQAAGRGLQLLFYSVGIGQISSEVPQNLSASRPQDRQFILSSKKLLLSDSGFYLCASQSGLNYEQYFGPGTRLTVT.

V is TRBV7-9 and J is TRBJ1-2, with 7 bases fitting TRBD1. Germline V CDR1 and CDR2: SEHNR, FQNEAQ (reference sequence). This CDR3 has 15 residues. The V and J ends lost 3 bases and 2 bases, in that order; junction bases with no gene match: 6. The CDR3 loop is CASSFTRGDNYGYTF. CDR3 DNA sequence: TGTGCCAGCAGCTTCACCAGGGGGGACAACTATGGCTACACCTTC.

This chain joins TRBV29-1 and TRBJ1-2; the D gene is possibly TRBD1 (6 bases). Germline V CDR1 and CDR2: SQVTM, ANQGSEA. The CDR3 length is 14 residues. V was cut by 0 bases and J by 5 bases, with 13 bases left in between. CDR3 nucleotide sequence: TGCAGCGTTGAAGACTGGACAGTCCATTATGGCTACACCTTC. It is translated as CSVEDWTVHYGYTF.

This clone has just one count. The identical CDR3 is also encoded by other nucleotide sequences in the sample. The chain carries TRBV5-6 and TRBJ2-7; no reliable D call. Germline V CDR1 and CDR2: SGHDT, YYEEEE. V dropped 0 bases and J dropped 5 bases, with 9 bases sitting between them. The CDR3 is 13 amino acids. The CDR3 bases are TGTGCCAGCAGCTTGGAGGGATTCAACGAGCAGTACTTC. It is translated as CASSLEGFNEQYF.

This chain links TRBV5-6 with TRBJ1-1; D remains ambiguous. The CDR3 consists of 15 residues. Trimming took 3 bases from V and 1 from J, leaving 13 bases between them. Looked up from germline, CDR1 is SGHDT and CDR2 is YYEEEE. CDR3 region: CASSSPSEQNTEAFF. DNA of the CDR3: TGTGCCAGCAGCTCCCCGTCCGAGCAGAACACTGAAGCTTTCTTT.

This chain uses TRBV7-9 with TRBJ2-2, with a weak D call TRBD1 (6 bases). This CDR3 region has 16 residues. From germline, CDR1 is SEHNR and CDR2 FQNEAQ (reference sequence). Trimming pared 5 bases from V and 0 bases from J, leaving 13 bases between. The chain's CDR3 is CASSTDSYANTGELFF. The CDR3 bases are TGTGCCAGCAGCACGGACAGCTATGCGAACACCGGGGAGCTGTTTTTT.

The chain employs TRBV29-1 and TRBJ2-1; TRBD1 is a possible D gene (5 bases). The CDR3 loop spans 11 amino acids. Germline values: CDR1 SQVTM, CDR2 ANQGSEA. The V and J ends lost 4 bases and 13 bases respectively, with 14 bases between them. The CDR3 sequence is CSVVSDTTQFF. For the CDR3, the DNA is TGCAGCGTTGTTTCGGACACGACCCAGTTCTTC.

The chain combines TRBV7-8 with TRBJ2-7, with D hard to call. Trimming took off 0 bases at V and 5 bases at J, with 8 bases between the two ends. Germline V gene lookup returns CDR1 SGHVS and CDR2 FQNEAQ. The CDR3 is made up of 13 amino acids. The chain's CDR3 is CASSLAQGNEQYF. CDR3 bases: TGTGCCAGCAGCTTAGCGCAAGGTAACGAGCAGTACTTC.

This sequence joins TRBV27 and TRBJ2-7; TRBD2 agrees at 9 bases. V lost 6 bases and J lost 0; bases outside the gene matches: 27. This CDR3 region has 22 residues. Germline CDR1 is MNHEY and CDR2 is SMNVEV (reference sequence). CDR3 protein: CASRLFSSPYLAGNKSSYEQYF. The CDR3 nucleotides read TGTGCCAGCAGACTTTTTTCGAGTCCGTATCTAGCGGGAAACAAGAGCTCCTACGAGCAGTACTTC.

This chain uses TRBV11-2 with TRBJ2-1, with 8 bases lining up with TRBD2. The V gene's germline CDR1 is SGHAT and CDR2 FQNNGV. With V trimmed by 5 bases and J by 5 bases, 11 bases remained unmatched. CDR3 size: 16 residues. The CDR3 DNA follows: TGTGCCAGCAGCAACCCCGGGGGGGGAGAGGACAATGAGCAGTTCTTC. It codes for CASSNPGGGEDNEQFF.

The rearrangement links TRBV2 to TRBJ1-2, with a possible D match to TRBD1 (6 bases). The CDR3 is made up of 15 amino acids. V was pared by 2 bases and J by 4 bases, with 14 bases between. In germline, CDR1 is SNHLY, CDR2 FYNNEI. The CDR3 bases are TGTGCCAGCAGTGAAACATCGGGGGCTGTCTATGGCTACACCTTC. The encoded protein is CASSETSGAVYGYTF.

The chain uses TRBV27 and TRBJ1-1, with TRBD1 as a possible D gene (6 bases). The CDR3 has 13 residues. In germline, CDR1 is MNHEY, CDR2 SMNVEV (reference sequence). V lost 3 bases and J 4 bases, leaving 9 bases between the germline ends. The CDR3 loop reads CASSLGAGTEAFF. CDR3 in DNA: TGTGCCAGCAGTTTGGGGGCTGGCACTGAAGCTTTCTTT.

The V call is TRBV28, the J call TRBJ2-2, with TRBD2 identical over 7 bases. Germline values: CDR1 MDHEN, CDR2 SYDVKM. V was clipped by 6 bases and J by 1 base; unmatched bases: 2. This CDR3 is 14 amino acids long. The DNA of the CDR3 is TGTGCCAGCAGCGTAGCGGGGAACACCGGGGAGCTGTTTTTT. Residues: CASSVAGNTGELFF.

This chain joins TRBV11-1 and TRBJ2-7, with D perhaps assigned TRBD1 or TRBD2 (5 bases each). This CDR3 is built from 13 residues. With 1 base removed from V and 6 bases from J, the gap between germline ends came to 10 bases. From germline, CDR1 is SGHAT and CDR2 FQDESV (reference sequence). The CDR3: CASSLEMGTEQYF. The CDR3 DNA sequence: TGTGCCAGCAGCTTAGAGATGGGGACCGAGCAGTACTTC.

CDR3 protein: CASSTLRERGTDTQYF. DNA of the CDR3: TGTGCCAGCAGTACCCTCCGGGAGCGGGGGACAGATACGCAGTATTTT. The chain has TRBV27 and TRBJ2-3, with TRBD2 matching over 8 bases. The length of the CDR3 is 16 residues. Germline CDR1 MNHEY, CDR2 SMNVEV (reference sequence). V lost 5 bases and J lost 3; bases outside the gene matches: 10.

The chain carries TRBV27 and TRBJ1-5; D gene ambiguous. The germline gives CDR1 MNHEY, CDR2 SMNVEV (reference sequence). Deletions cut 3 bases from V and 1 base from J, with 13 bases between. The CDR3 consists of 16 residues. The CDR3 is CASSFIPLGSNQPQHF. In nucleotides, the CDR3 is TGTGCCAGCAGTTTCATACCGCTGGGGAGCAATCAGCCCCAGCATTTT.

The rearrangement joins TRBV5-8 to TRBJ1-1; perhaps TRBD1 as D (6 bases). V was pared by 0 bases and J by 11 bases, with 14 bases between. CDR1 and CDR2 from the germline V gene are SGHTS and YDEGEE. The CDR3 extends over 13 amino acids. CDR3 sequence: CASSLAKGHEAFF. CDR3 DNA sequence: TGTGCCAGCAGCTTGGCAAAGGGACACGAGGCTTTCTTT.

The chain joins TRBV27 to TRBJ2-1; D perhaps matches TRBD1 (5 bases). The CDR3 runs 14 residues. CDR1 MNHEY and CDR2 SMNVEV come from the germline V gene (reference sequence). The V and J ends lost 2 bases and 8 bases respectively, with 13 bases between them. CDR3: CASSLIGRVYEQFF. For the CDR3, the DNA is TGTGCCAGCAGTTTAATCGGCAGGGTCTATGAGCAGTTCTTC.

The chain joins TRBV28 to TRBJ2-3, with 11 bases aligning to TRBD2. V dropped 4 bases and J dropped 5; count of bases not matched to a gene: 8. The CDR3 runs to 16 residues. The germline CDR1 and CDR2 sequences are MDHEN and SYDVKM. CDR3 sequence (DNA): TGTGCCAGCAGTTCACTAGCGGGAGCCCGCGGAGATACGCAGTATTTT. Translating it yields CASSSLAGARGDTQYF.

The rearrangement uses TRBV7-9 and TRBJ1-1, with a tentative D call TRBD1 (5 bases). The CDR3 sequence is 14 residues long. Germline V gene sequence: CDR1 SEHNR, CDR2 FQNEAQ (reference sequence). The ends were cut back, 1 base at V and 1 base at J, with 7 bases in the middle. The CDR3 DNA is TGTGCCAGCAGCTTAGGGGGCGCGAACACTGAAGCTTTCTTT. As protein: CASSLGGANTEAFF.

V is TRBV6-5 and J is TRBJ1-5; 9 bases are a match to TRBD1. The CDR3 totals 15 residues. CDR1 is MNHEY, CDR2 SVGAGI, per germline. Losses at the gene ends were 8 bases for V and 5 bases for J; bases not matched to a gene: 10. In DNA form, the CDR3 reads TGTGCCAGCCGGTCATGGGACAGGGCCGATCAGCCCCAGCATTTT. Its translation: CASRSWDRADQPQHF.

The V gene is TRBV7-9, the J gene TRBJ2-3, with D possibly being TRBD1 or TRBD2 (6 bases each). Trimming shortened V by 6 bases and J by 6 bases, and 22 bases separated the two germline ends. The germline V gene has CDR1 SEHNR and CDR2 FQNEAQ (reference sequence). The CDR3 consists of 16 residues. DNA of the CDR3: TGTGCCAGCAGGAGTCCCCGGGAGAGAGGGGGGGATACGCAGTATTTT. Translating gives CASRSPRERGGDTQYF.